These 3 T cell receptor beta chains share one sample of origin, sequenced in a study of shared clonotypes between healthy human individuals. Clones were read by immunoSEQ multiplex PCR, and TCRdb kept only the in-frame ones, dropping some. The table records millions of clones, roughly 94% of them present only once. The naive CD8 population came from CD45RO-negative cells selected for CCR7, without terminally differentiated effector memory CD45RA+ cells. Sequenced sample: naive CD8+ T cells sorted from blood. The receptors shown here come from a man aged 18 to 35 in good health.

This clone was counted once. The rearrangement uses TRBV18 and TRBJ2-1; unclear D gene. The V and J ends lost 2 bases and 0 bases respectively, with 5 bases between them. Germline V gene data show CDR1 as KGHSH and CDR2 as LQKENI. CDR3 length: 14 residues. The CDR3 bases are TGTGCCAGCTCACCAGTAAGCTCCTACAATGAGCAGTTCTTC. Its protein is CASSPVSSYNEQFF.

CDR3 DNA: TGTGCCAGCAGCCAAGGACAGGGGGCGCGGACTGAAGCTTTCTTT. Translating it yields CASSQGQGARTEAFF. V gene TRBV14 combines with J gene TRBJ1-1; 10 nucleotides agree with TRBD1. The germline V gene has CDR1 SGHDN and CDR2 FVKESK. V trimming: 1 base; J trimming: 5 bases; junction bases outside the gene matches: 4. There are 15 residues in the CDR3.

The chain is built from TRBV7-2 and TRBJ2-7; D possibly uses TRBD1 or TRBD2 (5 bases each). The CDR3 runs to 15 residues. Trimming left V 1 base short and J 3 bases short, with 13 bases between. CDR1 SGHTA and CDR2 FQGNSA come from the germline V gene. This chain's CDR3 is CASSLDGGLGYEQYF. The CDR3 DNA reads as TGTGCCAGCAGCTTAGATGGGGGTCTTGGCTACGAGCAGTACTTC.